Listed here are 16 T cell receptor beta chains from one sample, sequenced in a study of T-cell reconstitution after alpha-beta-depleted transplantation in children (dated by TCRdb to the mid-2010s). Library preparation employed PCR. The run used an Illumina HiSeq 2500. TCR libraries were prepared with molecular barcoding, using unique molecular identifiers to normalize TCRbeta repertoire quantification. TCRdb reworked the public reads: Q25 trimming with fastp, MiXCR clone assembly, productive beta chains retained. A single entry per CDR3 protein holds the most common genes and DNA from its merged rows. Within this sample are approximately 1,000,000 distinct CDR3 sequences, with around 30% of them counted one time only. In total, the top ten clones hold roughly 30% of the sample. The sample's treatment or condition label, decoded: allogeneic hematopoietic cell transplantation with graft depleted of TCRalphabeta T cells and CD19 B cells.

The source material was PBMCs, mostly from graft donor cells, sampled 360 days after TCRalphabeta/CD19-depleted stem cell transplant. These receptors were collected from a boy younger than two who had a stem cell transplant for SCID, so the T cells may come from the graft donor.

This clonotype was seen more than once but under ten times. A read error may produce the germline difference seen at one junction end. V gene TRBV12-3 or TRBV12-4 combines with J gene TRBJ2-7; D uncertain. There are 11 residues in the CDR3. CDR3 region: CASSLGATESF. The CDR3 DNA is TGTGCCAGCAGTTTAGGTGCAACAGAGTCCTTC.

Only a few counts were recorded for this clonotype. The chain combines TRBV7-8 with TRBJ2-1; D is possibly TRBD1 (6 bases). Germline CDR1 SGHVS, CDR2 FQNEAQ. The V end was cut by 1 base, the J end by 10 bases, with 11 bases between. This CDR3 has 13 amino acids. The CDR3, as DNA: TGTGCCAGCAGCTTAGTACTTACAGGGGAGCAGTTCTTC. The encoded protein is CASSLVLTGEQFF.

This clonotype showed up just a few times. The chain couples TRBV4-1 to TRBJ2-7; D possibly corresponds to TRBD2 (6 bases). The germline CDR1 and CDR2 sequences are MGHRA and YSYEKL. This CDR3 is 16 amino acids long. With 0 bases removed from V and 4 bases from J, the gap between germline ends came to 16 bases. CDR3 amino acids: CASSQDRGGTGYEQYF. CDR3 DNA: TGCGCCAGCAGCCAAGACCGTGGGGGGACCGGGTACGAGCAGTACTTC.

The J gene is TRBJ2-5, the V gene TRBV15, with D possibly matching TRBD1 (5 bases). CDR1 and CDR2 (germline): LNHNV, YYDKDF (reference sequence). The CDR3 is 12 residues long. V was trimmed by 4 bases and J by 5 bases, leaving 8 bases between them. CDR3 bases: TGTGCCACCAGCAAAAAGGGGGAGACCCAGTACTTC. It codes for CATSKKGETQYF. Full variable domain (remainder filled in from reference TRBV15 and TRBJ2-5): DAMVIQNPRYQVTQFGKPVTLSCSQTLNHNVMYWYQQKSSQAPKLLFHYYDKDFNNEADTPDNFQSRRPNTSFCFLDIRSPGLGDTAMYLCATSKKGETQYFGPGTRLLVL.

A few counts support this clonotype. V and J are TRBV5-1 and TRBJ2-7; TRBD1 agrees at 10 bases. The CDR3 is 16 amino acids. Germline-derived CDR1 and CDR2 are SGHRS and YFSETQ. J was trimmed by 2 bases and V by 0 bases; bases with no gene match: 5. The CDR3 here is CASSLGGTGVTYEQYF. In DNA form, the CDR3 reads TGCGCCAGCAGCTTGGGTGGGACAGGGGTCACCTACGAGCAGTACTTC.

The chain couples TRBV7-2 to TRBJ2-3; D gene unclear. Trimming shortened V by 5 bases and J by 4 bases, and 13 bases separated the two germline ends. The germline V gene encodes CDR1 SGHTA and CDR2 FQGNSA. There are 14 residues in the CDR3. In DNA, the CDR3 is TGTGCCAGCAGCCTCCTTGGTAGCCCAGATACGCAGTATTTT. Its protein is CASSLLGSPDTQYF.

This clonotype has just a few counts. The chain has TRBV28 and TRBJ2-1, with 10 bases matching TRBD2. The CDR3 runs to 18 residues. V lost 2 bases to trimming and J lost 10 bases; unmatched junction nucleotides: 17. Germline CDR1 and CDR2: MDHEN and SYDVKM. In nucleotides, the CDR3 is TGTGCCAGCAGTTTAGGAGTGTTAACTAGCGGGGTATTAGGAGAGCAGTTCTTC. Its protein is CASSLGVLTSGVLGEQFF. The full variable domain, with the rest looked up from reference TRBV28 and TRBJ2-1, is DVKVTQSSRYLVKRTGEKVFLECVQDMDHENMFWYRQDPGLGLRLIYFSYDVKMKEKGDIPEGYSVSREKKERFSLILESASTNQTSMYLCASSLGVLTSGVLGEQFFGPGTRLTVL.

J is TRBJ2-7 and V is TRBV21-1; the DNA was not compared with TRBD1, the D call given in the table. TRBV21-1 counts as a pseudogene. This CDR3 spans 15 amino acids. Here the CDR3 DNA reads TGTGCCAGCAGCAAAGTCGAGGGACAGGCCTACGAGCAGTACTTC. Its protein product is CASSKVEGQAYEQYF.

The CDR3 protein is CASSQFGGGRGTDTQYF. In DNA, the CDR3 is TGTGCCAGCAGCCAATTCGGCGGGGGACGAGGCACAGATACGCAGTATTTT. The V gene is TRBV4-2, the J gene TRBJ2-3; 7 bases are a match to TRBD2. The CDR3 runs to 17 residues. Germline loops: CDR1 LGHNA, CDR2 YNFKEQ. Trimming removed 2 bases from V and 1 base from J; junction bases left unmatched: 9.

This clonotype was recorded a few times. The chain uses TRBV28 and TRBJ1-4; D is ambiguous. The CDR3 length is 15 residues. The germline CDR1 and CDR2 sequences are MDHEN and SYDVKM. Trimming left V 5 bases short and J 3 bases short, with 13 bases between. CDR3 in amino acids: CASSTPSVANEKLFF. The CDR3 nucleotides are TGTGCCAGCAGTACCCCCAGCGTAGCTAATGAAAAACTGTTTTTT.

This clonotype occurred a few times. Here the CDR3 DNA reads TGCGCCAGCAGCCAAGAACGGCGGGGGGGCCCAGTGCATGAGCAGTTCTTC. Translation: CASSQERRGGPVHEQFF. This sequence joins TRBV4-1 and TRBJ2-1, with TRBD2 identical over 9 bases. The CDR3 covers 17 residues. The junction had 11 bases not matched to a gene; V was cut back by 0 bases and J by 8 bases. Per the germline V gene, CDR1 is MGHRA and CDR2 is YSYEKL.

This clonotype was seen more than once but under ten times. V is TRBV18 and J is TRBJ2-7; 8 bases agree with TRBD1. The CDR3 spans 16 residues. In germline, CDR1 is KGHSH, CDR2 LQKENI. Germline trimming cut 3 bases from V and 4 bases from J; bases unmatched to any gene: 11. The CDR3 nucleotides read TGTGCCAGCTCACCCCTCCGGGACAGGTCATCGTACGAGCAGTACTTC. It encodes CASSPLRDRSSYEQYF.

The chain combines TRBV20-1 with TRBJ2-3; perhaps D is TRBD1 or TRBD2 (5 bases each). The CDR3 consists of 16 residues. Trimming removed 5 bases from V and 0 bases from J, with 18 bases in between. In germline, CDR1 is DFQATT, CDR2 SNEGSKA (reference sequence). The CDR3 DNA reads TGCAGTGCTGAGGAGTATGGGGGTTTCAGCACAGATACGCAGTATTTT. Its protein is CSAEEYGGFSTDTQYF.

The chain employs TRBV5-1 and TRBJ2-1; tentative D call: TRBD2 (7 bases). Trimming took 6 bases from V and 7 from J, leaving 17 bases between them. This CDR3 has 14 amino acids. Looked up from germline, CDR1 is SGHRS and CDR2 is YFSETQ. The CDR3 DNA is TGCGCCAGCACCCCGGGGGGCGTAGTGAATGAGCAGTTCTTC. As protein: CASTPGGVVNEQFF.

The gene calls are TRBV7-8 and TRBJ1-3; maybe TRBD1 (5 bases). The V gene's germline CDR1 is SGHVS and CDR2 FQNEAQ. Trimming took 4 bases from V and 0 from J, leaving 19 bases between them. The CDR3 has 18 residues. The CDR3 DNA sequence: TGTGCCAGCAGCTCCTCGGCCGCGTCGAGGGGCTCTGGAAACACCATATATTTT. This encodes CASSSSAASRGSGNTIYF.

V is TRBV18 and J is TRBJ1-4; D unresolved. Germline V lookup: CDR1 KGHSH, CDR2 LQKENI. V lost 2 bases and J 0 bases, leaving 10 bases between the germline ends. The CDR3 sequence is 16 residues long. CDR3 in DNA: TGTGCCAGCTCACCAATACAGATGGCAACTAATGAAAAACTGTTTTTT. Translated, it gives CASSPIQMATNEKLFF.